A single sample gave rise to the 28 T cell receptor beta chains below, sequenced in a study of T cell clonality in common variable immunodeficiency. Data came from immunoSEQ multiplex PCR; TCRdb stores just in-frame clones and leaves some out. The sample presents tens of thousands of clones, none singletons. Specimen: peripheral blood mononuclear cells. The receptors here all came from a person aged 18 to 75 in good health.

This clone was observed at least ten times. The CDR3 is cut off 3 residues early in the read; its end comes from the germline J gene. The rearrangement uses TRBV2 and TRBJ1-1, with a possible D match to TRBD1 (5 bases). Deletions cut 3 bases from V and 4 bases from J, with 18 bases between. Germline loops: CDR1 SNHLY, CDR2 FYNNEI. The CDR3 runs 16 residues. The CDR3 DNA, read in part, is TGTGCCAGCAGTGATTTTTTGGCCCCGGGGGGCACTGAA. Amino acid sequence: CASSDFLAPGGTE. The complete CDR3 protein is CASSDFLAPGGTEAFF.

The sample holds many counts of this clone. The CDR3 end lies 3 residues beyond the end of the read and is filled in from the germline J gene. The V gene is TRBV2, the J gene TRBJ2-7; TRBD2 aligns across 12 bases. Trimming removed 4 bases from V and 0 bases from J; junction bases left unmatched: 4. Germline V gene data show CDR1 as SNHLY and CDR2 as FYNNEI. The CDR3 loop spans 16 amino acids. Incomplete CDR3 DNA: TGTGCCAGCAGTGGACTAGCGGGAGAGATCTCCTACGAG. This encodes CASSGLAGEISYE. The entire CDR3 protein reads CASSGLAGEISYEQYF.

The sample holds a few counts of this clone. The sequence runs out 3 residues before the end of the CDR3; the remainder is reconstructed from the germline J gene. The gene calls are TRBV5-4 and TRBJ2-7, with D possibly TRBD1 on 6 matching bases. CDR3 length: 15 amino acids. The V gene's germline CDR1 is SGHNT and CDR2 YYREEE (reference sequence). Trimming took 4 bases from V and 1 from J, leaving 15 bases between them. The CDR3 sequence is CASSKAAQGSYEQYF. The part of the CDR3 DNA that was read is TGTGCCAGCAGCAAGGCGGCACAGGGTTCCTACGAG.

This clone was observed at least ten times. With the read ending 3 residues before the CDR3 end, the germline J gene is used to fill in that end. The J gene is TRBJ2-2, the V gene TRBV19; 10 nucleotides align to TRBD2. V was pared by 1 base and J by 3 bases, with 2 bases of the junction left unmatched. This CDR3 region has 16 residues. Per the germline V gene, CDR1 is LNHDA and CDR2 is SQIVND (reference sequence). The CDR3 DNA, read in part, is TGTGCCAGTAGTATAGGAGCGGGAGGGGACACCGGGGAG. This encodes CASSIGAGGDTGE. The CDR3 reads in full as CASSIGAGGDTGELFF.

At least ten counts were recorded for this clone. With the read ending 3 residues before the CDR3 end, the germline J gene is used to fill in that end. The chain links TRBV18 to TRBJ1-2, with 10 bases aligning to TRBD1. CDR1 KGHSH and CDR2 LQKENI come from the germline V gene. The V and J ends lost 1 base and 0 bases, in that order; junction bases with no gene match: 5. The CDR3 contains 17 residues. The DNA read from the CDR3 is TGTGCCAGCTCACCACGACAGGGGGCGGATTCTAACTATGGC. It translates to CASSPRQGADSNYG. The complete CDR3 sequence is CASSPRQGADSNYGYTF.

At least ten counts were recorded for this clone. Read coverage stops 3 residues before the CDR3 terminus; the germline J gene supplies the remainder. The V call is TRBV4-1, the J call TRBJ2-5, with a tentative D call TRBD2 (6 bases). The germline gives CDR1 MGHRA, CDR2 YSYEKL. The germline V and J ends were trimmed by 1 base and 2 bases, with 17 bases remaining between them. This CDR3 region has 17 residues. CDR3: CASSQGAILARQETQYF. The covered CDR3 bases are TGCGCCAGCAGCCAAGGAGCCATCCTAGCGCGACAAGAGACC.

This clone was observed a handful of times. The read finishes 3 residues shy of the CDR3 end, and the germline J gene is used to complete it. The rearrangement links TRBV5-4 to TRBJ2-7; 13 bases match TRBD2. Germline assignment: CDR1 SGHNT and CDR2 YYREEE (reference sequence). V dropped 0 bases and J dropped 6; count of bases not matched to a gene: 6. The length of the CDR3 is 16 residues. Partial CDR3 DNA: TGTGCCAGCAGCTTGGCCACTAGCGGGAGGGCAAGCGAG. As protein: CASSLATSGRASE. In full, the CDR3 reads CASSLATSGRASEQYF.

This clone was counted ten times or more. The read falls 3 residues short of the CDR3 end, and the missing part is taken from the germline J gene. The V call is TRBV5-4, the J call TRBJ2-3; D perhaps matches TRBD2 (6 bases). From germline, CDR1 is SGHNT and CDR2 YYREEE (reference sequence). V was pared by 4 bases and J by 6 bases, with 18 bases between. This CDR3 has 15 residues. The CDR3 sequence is CASSPAGLRSDTQYF. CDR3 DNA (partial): TGTGCCAGCAGCCCGGCGGGGCTCCGTTCGGATACG.

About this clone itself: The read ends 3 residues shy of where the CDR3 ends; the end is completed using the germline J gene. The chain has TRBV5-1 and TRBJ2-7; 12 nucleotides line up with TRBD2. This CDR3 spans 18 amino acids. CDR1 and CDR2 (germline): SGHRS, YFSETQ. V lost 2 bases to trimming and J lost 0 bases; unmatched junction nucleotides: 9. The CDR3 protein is CASSFRASGRGVSYEQYF. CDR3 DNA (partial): TGCGCCAGCAGCTTTAGGGCTAGCGGGAGGGGGGTCTCCTACGAG.

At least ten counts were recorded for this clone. The sequenced CDR3 bases are TGTGCCTCGGGAGTAGCGGGAGCTGAGACC. This translates into CASGVAGAET. The whole CDR3 sequence reads CASGVAGAETQYF. The chain links TRBV19 to TRBJ2-5; 9 bases map to TRBD2. Coverage ceases 3 residues before the CDR3 finishes, and the germline J gene fills in the end. The germline CDR1 and CDR2 sequences are LNHDA and SQIVND (reference sequence). Trimming took 11 bases from V and 5 from J; bases not matched to a gene: 9. This CDR3 comprises 13 residues.

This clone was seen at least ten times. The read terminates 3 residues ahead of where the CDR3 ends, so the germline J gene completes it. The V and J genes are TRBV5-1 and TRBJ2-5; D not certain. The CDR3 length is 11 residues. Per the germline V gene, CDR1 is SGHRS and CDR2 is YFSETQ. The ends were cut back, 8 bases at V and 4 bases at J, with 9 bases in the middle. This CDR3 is CARIAGETQYF. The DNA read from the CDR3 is TGCGCCAGAATAGCTGGAGAGACC. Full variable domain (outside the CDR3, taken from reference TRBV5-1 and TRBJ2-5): KAGVTQTPRYLIKTRGQQVTLSCSPISGHRSVSWYQQTPGQGLQFLFEYFSETQRNKGNFPGRFSGRQFSNSRSEMNVSTLELGDSALYLCARIAGETQYFGPGTRLLVL.

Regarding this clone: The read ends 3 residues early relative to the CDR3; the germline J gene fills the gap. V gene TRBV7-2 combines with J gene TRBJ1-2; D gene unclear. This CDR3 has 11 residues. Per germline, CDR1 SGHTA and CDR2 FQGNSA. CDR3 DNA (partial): TGTGCCAGCAGCTCAGAGTACGAC. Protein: CASSSEYD. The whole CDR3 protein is CASSSEYDYTF. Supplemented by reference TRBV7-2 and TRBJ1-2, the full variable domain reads GAGVSQSPSNKVTEKGKDVELRCDPISGHTALYWYRQSLGQGLEFLIYFQGNSAPDKSGLPSDRFSAERTGGSVSTLTIQRTQQEDSAVYLCASSSEYDYTFGSGTRLTVV.

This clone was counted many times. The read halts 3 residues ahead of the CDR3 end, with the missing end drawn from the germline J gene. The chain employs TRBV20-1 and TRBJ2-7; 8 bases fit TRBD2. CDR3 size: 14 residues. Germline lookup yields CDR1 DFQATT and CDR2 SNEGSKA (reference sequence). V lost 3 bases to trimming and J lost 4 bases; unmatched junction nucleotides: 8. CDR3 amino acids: CSARRREDQYEQYF. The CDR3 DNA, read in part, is TGCAGTGCTAGGCGGCGGGAGGATCAATACGAG.

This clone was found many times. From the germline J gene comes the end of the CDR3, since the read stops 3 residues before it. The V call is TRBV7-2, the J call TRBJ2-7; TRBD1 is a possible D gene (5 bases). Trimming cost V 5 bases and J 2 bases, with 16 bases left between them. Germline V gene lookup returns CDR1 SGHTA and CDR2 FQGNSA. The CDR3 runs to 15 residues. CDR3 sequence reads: CASSQLWVGPYEQYF. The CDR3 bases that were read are TGTGCCAGCAGCCAACTGTGGGTGGGGCCCTACGAG.

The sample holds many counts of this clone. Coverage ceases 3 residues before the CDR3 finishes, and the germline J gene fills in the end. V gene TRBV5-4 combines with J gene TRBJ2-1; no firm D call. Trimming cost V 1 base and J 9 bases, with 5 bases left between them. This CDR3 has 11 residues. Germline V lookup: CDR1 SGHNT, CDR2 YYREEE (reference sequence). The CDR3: CASSLISEQFF. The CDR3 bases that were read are TGTGCCAGCAGCTTGATCAGTGAG.

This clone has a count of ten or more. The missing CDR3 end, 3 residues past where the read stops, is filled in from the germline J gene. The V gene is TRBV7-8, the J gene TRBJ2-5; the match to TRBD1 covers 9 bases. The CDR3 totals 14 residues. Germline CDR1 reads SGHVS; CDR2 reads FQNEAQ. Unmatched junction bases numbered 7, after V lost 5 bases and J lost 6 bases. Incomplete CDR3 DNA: TGTGCCAGCAGCCCGGGACAGGGATGGAAGACC. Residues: CASSPGQGWKT. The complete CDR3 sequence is CASSPGQGWKTQYF.

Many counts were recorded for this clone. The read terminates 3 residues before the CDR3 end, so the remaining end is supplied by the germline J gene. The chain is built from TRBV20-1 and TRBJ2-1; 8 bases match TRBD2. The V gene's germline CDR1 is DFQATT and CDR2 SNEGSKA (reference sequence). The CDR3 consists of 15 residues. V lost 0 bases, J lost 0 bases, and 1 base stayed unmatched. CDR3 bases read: TGCAGTGCTAGAGAGAGCGGGAGCTCCTACAATGAG. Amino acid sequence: CSARESGSSYNE. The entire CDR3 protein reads CSARESGSSYNEQFF.

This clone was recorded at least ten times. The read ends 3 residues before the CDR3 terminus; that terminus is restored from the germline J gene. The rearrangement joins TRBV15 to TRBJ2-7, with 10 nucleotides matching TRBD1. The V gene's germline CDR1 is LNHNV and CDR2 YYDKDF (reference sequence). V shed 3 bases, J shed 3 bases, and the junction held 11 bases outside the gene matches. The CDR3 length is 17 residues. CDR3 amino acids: CATSSSTGGQGFYEQYF. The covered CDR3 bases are TGTGCCACCAGCAGTTCTACAGGGGGACAGGGGTTCTACGAG.

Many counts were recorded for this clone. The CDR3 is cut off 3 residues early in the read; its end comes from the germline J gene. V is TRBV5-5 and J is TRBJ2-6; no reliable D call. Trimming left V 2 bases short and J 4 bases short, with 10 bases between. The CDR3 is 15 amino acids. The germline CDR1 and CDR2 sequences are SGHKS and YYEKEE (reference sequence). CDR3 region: CASSFQDTGANVLTF. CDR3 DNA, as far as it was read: TGTGCCAGCAGCTTTCAGGATACCGGGGCCAACGTC.

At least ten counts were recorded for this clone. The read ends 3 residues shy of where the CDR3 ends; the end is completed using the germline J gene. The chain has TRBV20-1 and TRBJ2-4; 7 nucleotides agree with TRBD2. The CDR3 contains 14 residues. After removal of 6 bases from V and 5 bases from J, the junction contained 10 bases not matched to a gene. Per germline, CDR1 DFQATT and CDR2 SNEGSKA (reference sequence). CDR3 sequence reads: CSARTSFSQNIQYF. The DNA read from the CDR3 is TGCAGTGCGCGGACTAGTTTCTCCCAAAACATT.

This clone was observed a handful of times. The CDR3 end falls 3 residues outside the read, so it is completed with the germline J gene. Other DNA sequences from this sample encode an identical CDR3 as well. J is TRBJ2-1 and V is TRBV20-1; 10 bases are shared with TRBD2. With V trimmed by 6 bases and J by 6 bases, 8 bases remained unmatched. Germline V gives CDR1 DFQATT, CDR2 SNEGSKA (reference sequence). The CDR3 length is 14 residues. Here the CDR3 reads CSAQGLAGVNEQFF. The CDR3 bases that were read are TGCAGTGCGCAGGGGCTAGCGGGAGTCAATGAG.

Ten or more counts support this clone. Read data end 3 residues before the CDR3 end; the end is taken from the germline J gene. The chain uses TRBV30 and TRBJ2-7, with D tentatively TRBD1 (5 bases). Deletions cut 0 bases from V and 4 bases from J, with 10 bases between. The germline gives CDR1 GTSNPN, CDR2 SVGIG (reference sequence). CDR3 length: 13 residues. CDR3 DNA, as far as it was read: TGTGCCTGGAGTGTACTCAGGGCTTACGAG. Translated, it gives CAWSVLRAYE. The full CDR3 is CAWSVLRAYEQYF.

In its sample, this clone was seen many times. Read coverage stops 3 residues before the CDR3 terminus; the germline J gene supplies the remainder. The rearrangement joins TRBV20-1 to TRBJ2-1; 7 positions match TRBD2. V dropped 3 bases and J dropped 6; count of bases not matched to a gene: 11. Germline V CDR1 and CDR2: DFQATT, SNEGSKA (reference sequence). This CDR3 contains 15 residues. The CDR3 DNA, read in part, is TGCAGTGCTAGCGACCCGGGCTCGGGGGGCAATGAG. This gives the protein CSASDPGSGGNE. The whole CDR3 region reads CSASDPGSGGNEQFF.

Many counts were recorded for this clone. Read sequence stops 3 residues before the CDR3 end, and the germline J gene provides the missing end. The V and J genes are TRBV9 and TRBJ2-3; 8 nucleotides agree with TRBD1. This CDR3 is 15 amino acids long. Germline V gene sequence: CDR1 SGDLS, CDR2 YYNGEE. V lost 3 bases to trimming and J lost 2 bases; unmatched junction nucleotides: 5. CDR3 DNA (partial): TGTGCCAGCAGCGGAGAGGACAGGGACACAGATACG. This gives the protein CASSGEDRDTDT. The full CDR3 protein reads CASSGEDRDTDTQYF.

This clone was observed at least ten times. The CDR3 bases that were read are TGTGCCAGCAGTTTCCAGACAGGGGGGATCTACGAG. It yields the protein CASSFQTGGIYE. From start to end, the CDR3 is CASSFQTGGIYEQYF. The chain has TRBV28 and TRBJ2-7; 9 positions match TRBD1. Read data end 3 residues before the CDR3 end; the end is taken from the germline J gene. Germline V lookup: CDR1 MDHEN, CDR2 SYDVKM. J was trimmed by 3 bases and V by 3 bases; bases with no gene match: 6. The length of the CDR3 is 15 residues.

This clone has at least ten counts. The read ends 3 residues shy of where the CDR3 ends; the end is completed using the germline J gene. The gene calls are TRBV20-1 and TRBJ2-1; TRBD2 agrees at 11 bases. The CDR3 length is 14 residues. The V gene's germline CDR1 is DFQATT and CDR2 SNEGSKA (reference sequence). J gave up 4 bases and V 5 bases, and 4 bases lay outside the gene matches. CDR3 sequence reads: CSAEIAGGYNEQFF. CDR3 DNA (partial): TGCAGTGCTGAGATAGCGGGAGGGTACAATGAG.

CDR3 amino acids: CASSSGQGLSYEQYF. CDR3 DNA, as far as it was read: TGTGCCAGCAGCTCCGGACAGGGTCTCTCCTACGAG. The chain combines TRBV7-9 with TRBJ2-7, with 8 bases fitting TRBD1. Read sequence stops 3 residues before the CDR3 end, and the germline J gene provides the missing end. CDR1 is SEHNR, CDR2 FQNEAQ, per germline (reference sequence). The CDR3 is 15 residues long. With V trimmed by 4 bases and J by 0 bases, 5 bases remained unmatched. The entire variable domain, with the rest obtained from reference TRBV7-9 and TRBJ2-7, is as follows: DTGVSQNPRHKITKRGQNVTFRCDPISEHNRLYWYRQTLGQGPEFLTYFQNEAQLEKSRLLSDRFSAERPKGSFSTLEIQRTEQGDSAMYLCASSSGQGLSYEQYFGPGTRLTVT.

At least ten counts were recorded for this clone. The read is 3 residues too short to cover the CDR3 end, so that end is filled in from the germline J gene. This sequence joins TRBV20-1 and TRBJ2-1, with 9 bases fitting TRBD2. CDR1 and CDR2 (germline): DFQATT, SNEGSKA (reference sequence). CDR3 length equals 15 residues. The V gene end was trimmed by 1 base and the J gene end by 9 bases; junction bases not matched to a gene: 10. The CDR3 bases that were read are TGCAGTGCTAGAGGGGCGGGAGGGCCGCGCGGTGAG. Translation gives CSARGAGGPRGE. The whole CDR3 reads CSARGAGGPRGEQFF.